Sequencing of this T cell receptor (beta chain) was carried out in a study of cytomegalovirus exposure and HLA in healthy donors. Notes on the study in general: The HLA-A and HLA-B alleles of most subjects were reportedly predicted accurately from TCR beta sequences.

Trimming pared 1 base from V and 7 bases from J, leaving 8 bases between. CDR1 LNHNV and CDR2 YYDKDF come from the germline V gene (reference sequence). This CDR3 comprises 14 residues. A multiplex PCR was run with 60 Vbeta primers and 13 Jbeta primers. Assay: immunoSEQ multiplex PCR; the TCRdb copy retains only in-frame clones and omits some. Counted here are approximately 210,000 clones, 75% to 80% occurring once; the ten biggest clones make up less than 2%. Remarks on this clone: The target antigen is unknown.

Sequenced sample: PBMCs. V is TRBV15 and J is TRBJ1-6, with D uncertain. The clonotype comes from a male donor in good health and CMV-seronegative. CDR3 residues: CATSRAGSNSPLHF. The DNA of the CDR3 is TGTGCCACCAGCAGAGCCGGGTCCAATTCACCCCTCCACTTT. Complete variable domain (other parts from reference TRBV15 and TRBJ1-6): DAMVIQNPRYQVTQFGKPVTLSCSQTLNHNVMYWYQQKSSQAPKLLFHYYDKDFNNEADTPDNFQSRRPNTSFCFLDIRSPGLGDTAMYLCATSRAGSNSPLHFGNGTRLTVT.